These 10 T cell receptor beta chains were sequenced from one sample in a study of human T cells and chemical hapten exposure. TCRdb called the RACE reads again in MiXCR, with one record for every CDR3 protein. This repertoire shows around 380,000 distinct CDR3 sequences, approximately 5.1% found once; its top ten account for under 3%. Described time point: patch test 1, 2 weeks after DPC sensitization. The sample's treatment: therapeutic diphenylcyclopropenone sensitization with weekly scalp DPC. Here the sequenced sample was whole blood, taken in connection with sensitization to the hapten diphenylcyclopropenone (DPC). These receptors came from a woman aged 45-65 years with alopecia areata. Some clones in this sample may be carry-over from other donors' samples.

This clonotype was observed a few times. The rearrangement joins TRBV19 to TRBJ1-5; D might be TRBD1 (5 bases). The germline CDR1 and CDR2 sequences are LNHDA and SQIVND (reference sequence). The CDR3 is 14 residues long. V dropped 7 bases and J dropped 7 bases, with 17 bases sitting between them. The CDR3 DNA reads as TGTGCCAGTACCGACAGCCGGCAGGGACAGCCCCAGCATTTT. It encodes CASTDSRQGQPQHF.

This clonotype was seen repeatedly, ten times or more. The rearrangement joins TRBV10-1 to TRBJ2-2, with D perhaps matching TRBD2 (6 bases). This CDR3 contains 14 residues. Trimming took 4 bases from V and 6 from J, leaving 12 bases between them. CDR1 WNHNN and CDR2 SYGVQD come from the germline V gene (reference sequence). The CDR3 DNA sequence: TGCGCCAGCAGTGCCGGGGCGGGGTCCGGGGAGCTGTTTTTT. It yields the protein CASSAGAGSGELFF.

This clonotype was seen ten or more times. The gene calls are TRBV24-1 and TRBJ2-7; 9 bases agree with TRBD2. V lost 6 bases to trimming and J lost 0 bases; unmatched junction nucleotides: 2. The CDR3 consists of 14 residues. The germline CDR1 and CDR2 sequences are KGHDR and SFDVKD. DNA for the CDR3: TGTGCCACCAGTCGCGGGAGGGCCTCCTACGAGCAGTACTTC. Encoded protein: CATSRGRASYEQYF.

This clonotype appeared many times. V and J are TRBV13 and TRBJ1-1; no clear D. From germline, CDR1 is PRHDT and CDR2 FYEKMQ (reference sequence). V lost 0 bases to trimming and J lost 2 bases, with 7 bases between them. CDR3 length equals 14 residues. The CDR3 region has the DNA TGTGCCAGCAGCTTAGGGGGGATAAACACTGAAGCTTTCTTT. Its translation: CASSLGGINTEAFF.

This chain connects TRBV7-9 to TRBJ2-2; no firm D call. The V gene lost 4 bases and the J gene lost 7 bases, with 13 bases spanning the gap. This CDR3 has 14 residues. Germline lookup yields CDR1 SEHNR and CDR2 FQNEAQ (reference sequence). The CDR3 reads CASSSLLAGGELFF. CDR3 coding DNA: TGTGCCAGCAGCTCGCTGCTCGCCGGCGGGGAGCTGTTTTTT.

This clonotype was counted at least ten times. The genes are TRBV18 and TRBJ1-6; no firm D call. The CDR3 has 12 residues. Germline-derived CDR1 and CDR2 are KGHSH and LQKENI. Trimming took 3 bases from V and 6 from J, leaving 3 bases between them. CDR3 in amino acids: CASSPPNSPLHF. The CDR3 nucleotides are TGTGCCAGCTCACCGCCTAATTCACCCCTCCACTTT.

The table lists this clonotype with many counts. This chain connects TRBV12-3 or TRBV12-4 to TRBJ1-2; no definite D call. The CDR3 has 14 amino acids. V shed 1 base and J shed 1 base, with 7 bases lying between them. CDR3 amino acids: CASSLGSHNYGYTF. In DNA, the CDR3 is TGTGCCAGCAGTTTAGGCAGCCATAACTATGGCTACACCTTC.

This clonotype was counted a few times. The rearrangement uses TRBV18 and TRBJ2-5; 15 bases agree with TRBD2. CDR1 is KGHSH, CDR2 LQKENI, per germline. The CDR3 is 16 amino acids. The trim removed 3 bases at V and 4 bases at J, leaving 3 bases unmatched. The CDR3 region has the DNA TGTGCCAGCTCACCCTTGGGACTAGCGGGAGGAGAGACCCAGTACTTC. Residues: CASSPLGLAGGETQYF.

Many counts were recorded for this clonotype. The V and J genes are TRBV9 and TRBJ1-5; TRBD1 matches 8 bases. Looked up from germline, CDR1 is SGDLS and CDR2 is YYNGEE. J lost 4 bases, V lost 4 bases, and 4 bases had no gene match. The CDR3 is 14 residues long. The CDR3 DNA follows: TGTGCCAGCAGCCCCCGACAGGGGAATCAGCCCCAGCATTTT. Protein sequence: CASSPRQGNQPQHF.

There are many counts of this clonotype. The chain uses TRBV20-1 and TRBJ2-3, with 11 bases matching TRBD2. Germline-derived CDR1 and CDR2 are DFQATT and SNEGSKA (reference sequence). This CDR3 has 16 amino acids. With V trimmed by 1 base and J by 8 bases, 11 bases remained unmatched. This chain's CDR3 is CSARGGLAEPPGTQYF. The CDR3 DNA follows: TGCAGTGCTAGAGGGGGACTAGCGGAGCCTCCGGGTACGCAGTATTTT.